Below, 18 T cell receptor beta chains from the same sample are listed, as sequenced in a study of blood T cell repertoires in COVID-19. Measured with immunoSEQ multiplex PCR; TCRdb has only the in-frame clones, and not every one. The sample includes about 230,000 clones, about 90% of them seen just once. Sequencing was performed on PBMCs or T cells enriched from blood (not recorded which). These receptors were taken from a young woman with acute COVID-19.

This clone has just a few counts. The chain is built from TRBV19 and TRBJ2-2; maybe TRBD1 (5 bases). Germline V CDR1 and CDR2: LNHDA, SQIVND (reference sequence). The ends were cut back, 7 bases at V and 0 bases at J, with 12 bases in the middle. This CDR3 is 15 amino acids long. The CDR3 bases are TGTGCCAGTACTGTGGGGCTATCGAACACCGGGGAGCTGTTTTTT. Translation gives CASTVGLSNTGELFF.

The CDR3: CASSLAGNQETQYF. The DNA of the CDR3 is TGTGCCAGCAGCTTGGCCGGGAACCAAGAGACCCAGTACTTC. The chain employs TRBV7-6 and TRBJ2-5, with D perhaps TRBD2 (5 bases). This CDR3 spans 14 amino acids. V lost 3 bases and J lost 0, with 8 bases in between. The germline gives CDR1 SGHVS, CDR2 FNYEAQ.

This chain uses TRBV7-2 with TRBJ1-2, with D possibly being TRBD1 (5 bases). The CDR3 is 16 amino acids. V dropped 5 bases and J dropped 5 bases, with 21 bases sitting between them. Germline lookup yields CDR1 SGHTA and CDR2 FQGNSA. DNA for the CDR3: TGTGCCAGCAGCCCCCTAAGTGGTGGGGGGAAATATGGCTACACCTTC. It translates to CASSPLSGGGKYGYTF.

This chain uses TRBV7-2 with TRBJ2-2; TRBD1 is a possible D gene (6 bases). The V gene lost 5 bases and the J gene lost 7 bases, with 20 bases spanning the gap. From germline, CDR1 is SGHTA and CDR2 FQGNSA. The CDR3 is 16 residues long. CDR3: CASSRYGTGRGGELFF. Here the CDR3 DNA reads TGTGCCAGCAGCCGTTATGGAACAGGGCGAGGCGGGGAGCTGTTTTTT.

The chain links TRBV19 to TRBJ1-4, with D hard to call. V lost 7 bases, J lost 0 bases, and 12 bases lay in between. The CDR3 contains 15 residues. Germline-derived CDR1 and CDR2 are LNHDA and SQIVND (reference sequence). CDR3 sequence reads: CASTGQAATNEKLFF. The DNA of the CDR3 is TGTGCCAGTACCGGCCAGGCAGCAACTAATGAAAAACTGTTTTTT. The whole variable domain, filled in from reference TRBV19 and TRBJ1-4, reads DGGITQSPKYLFRKEGQNVTLSCEQNLNHDAMYWYRQDPGQGLRLIYYSQIVNDFQKGDIAEGYSVSREKKESFPLTVTSAQKNPTAFYLCASTGQAATNEKLFFGSGTQLSVL.

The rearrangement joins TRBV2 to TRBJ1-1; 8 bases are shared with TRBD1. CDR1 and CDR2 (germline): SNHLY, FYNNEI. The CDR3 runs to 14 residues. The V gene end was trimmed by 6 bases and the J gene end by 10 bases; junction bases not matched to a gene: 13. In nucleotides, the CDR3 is TGTGCCAGCAGCGTGGGACAGGTTCGGTTAGGAGCTTTCTTT. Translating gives CASSVGQVRLGAFF.

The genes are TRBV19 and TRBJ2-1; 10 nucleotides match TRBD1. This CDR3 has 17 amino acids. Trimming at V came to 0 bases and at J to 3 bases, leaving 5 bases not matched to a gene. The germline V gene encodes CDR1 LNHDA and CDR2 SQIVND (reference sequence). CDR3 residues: CASSIDLDRGLYNEQFF. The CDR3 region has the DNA TGTGCCAGTAGTATAGATCTTGACAGGGGGCTCTACAATGAGCAGTTCTTC.

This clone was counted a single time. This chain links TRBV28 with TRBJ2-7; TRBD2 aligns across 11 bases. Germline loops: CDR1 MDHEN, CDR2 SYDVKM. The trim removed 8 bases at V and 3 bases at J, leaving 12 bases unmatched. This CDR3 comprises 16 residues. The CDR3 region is CASCSLGTSGNYEQYF. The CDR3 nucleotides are TGTGCCAGCTGTTCCCTCGGGACTAGCGGCAACTACGAGCAGTACTTC.

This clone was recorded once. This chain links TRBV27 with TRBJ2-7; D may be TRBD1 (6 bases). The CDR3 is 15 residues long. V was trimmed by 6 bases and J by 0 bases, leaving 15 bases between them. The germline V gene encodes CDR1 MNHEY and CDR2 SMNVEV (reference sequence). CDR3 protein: CASRLTGRGSYEQYF. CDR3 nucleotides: TGTGCCAGCAGATTGACAGGTAGAGGCTCCTACGAGCAGTACTTC.

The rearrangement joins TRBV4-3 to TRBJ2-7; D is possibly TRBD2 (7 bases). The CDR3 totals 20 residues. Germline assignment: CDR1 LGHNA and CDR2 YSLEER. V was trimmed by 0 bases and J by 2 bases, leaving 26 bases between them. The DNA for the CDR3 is TGCGCCAGCAGCCAAGATGGGGAAACCGGGAGGCGGGGGCTCACCTACGAGCAGTACTTC. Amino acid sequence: CASSQDGETGRRGLTYEQYF.

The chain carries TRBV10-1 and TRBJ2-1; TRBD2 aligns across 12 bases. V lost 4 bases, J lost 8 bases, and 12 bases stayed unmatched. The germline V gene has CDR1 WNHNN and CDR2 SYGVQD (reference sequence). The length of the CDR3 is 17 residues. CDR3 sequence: CASSGGTSGGSLDEQFF. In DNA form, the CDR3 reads TGCGCCAGCAGTGGAGGAACTAGCGGGGGGTCCTTGGATGAGCAGTTCTTC.

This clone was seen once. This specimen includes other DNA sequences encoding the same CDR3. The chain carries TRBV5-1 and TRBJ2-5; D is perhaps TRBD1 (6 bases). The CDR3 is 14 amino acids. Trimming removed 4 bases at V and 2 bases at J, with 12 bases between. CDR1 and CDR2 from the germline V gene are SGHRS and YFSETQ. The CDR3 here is CASSPLGGQETQYF. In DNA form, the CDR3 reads TGCGCCAGCAGCCCACTAGGGGGTCAAGAGACCCAGTACTTC.

The CDR3 DNA reads as TGCGCCAGCAGCCAAGTCGGAACCGGGACAGGGGCTGAAAAACTGTTTTTT. Its translation: CASSQVGTGTGAEKLFF. The rearrangement uses TRBV4-1 and TRBJ1-4, with TRBD1 matching over 10 bases. This CDR3 region has 17 residues. Trimming at V came to 1 base and at J to 7 bases, leaving 9 bases not matched to a gene. Germline values: CDR1 MGHRA, CDR2 YSYEKL.

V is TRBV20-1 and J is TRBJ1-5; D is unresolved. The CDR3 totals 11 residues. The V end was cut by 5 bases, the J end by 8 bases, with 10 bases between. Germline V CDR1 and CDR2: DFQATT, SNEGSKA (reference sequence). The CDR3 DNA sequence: TGCAGTGCTGGAACGACTGAGCCCCAGCATTTT. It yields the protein CSAGTTEPQHF.

The CDR3 nucleotides are TGTGCCAGTAGTCCCCAAGGACAGGGGAACGAAAAACTGTTTTTT. It yields the protein CASSPQGQGNEKLFF. The V and J genes are TRBV19 and TRBJ1-4; TRBD1 aligns across 9 bases. V gave up 5 bases and J gave up 8 bases; unmatched junction bases: 9. This CDR3 is 15 amino acids long. Germline V CDR1 and CDR2: LNHDA, SQIVND (reference sequence).

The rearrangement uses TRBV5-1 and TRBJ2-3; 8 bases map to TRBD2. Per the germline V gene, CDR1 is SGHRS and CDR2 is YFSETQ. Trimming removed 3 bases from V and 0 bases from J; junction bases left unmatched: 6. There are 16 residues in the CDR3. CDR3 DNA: TGCGCCAGCAGCTCACTAGCGGAGTATAGCACAGATACGCAGTATTTT. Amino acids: CASSSLAEYSTDTQYF.

In DNA, the CDR3 is TGTGCCAGTAGTATAGTACACCTCGGGGAGCTGTTTTTT. This gives the protein CASSIVHLGELFF. The chain links TRBV19 to TRBJ2-2; D is uncertain. Germline assignment: CDR1 LNHDA and CDR2 SQIVND (reference sequence). Trimming stripped 1 base from V and 7 bases from J, with 7 bases between. There are 13 residues in the CDR3.

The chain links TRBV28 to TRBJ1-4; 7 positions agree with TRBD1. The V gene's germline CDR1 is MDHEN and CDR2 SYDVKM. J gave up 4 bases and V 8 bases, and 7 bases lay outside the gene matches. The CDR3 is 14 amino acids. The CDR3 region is CASRPGQLNEKLFF. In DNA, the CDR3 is TGTGCCAGCCGCCCGGGACAGCTTAATGAAAAACTGTTTTTT.